These 12 T cell receptor beta chains originate from one sample sequenced in a study of blood T cells in healthy people across ages. Together with a sample-barcoded 5' primer, a J-beta primer mix was included in a second PCR lasting about 7 to 11 cycles. TCRdb independently ran MiXCR on the 5' RACE reads; one entry per CDR3 protein. The data contain about 970,000 distinct CDR3 sequences, roughly half of them seen just once; the ten biggest clones take up about a fifth. The sequencing input was blood. These receptors were collected from an older woman in good health.

The chain uses TRBV20-1 and TRBJ1-5, with D perhaps matching TRBD1 (6 bases). V lost 5 bases, J lost 0 bases, and 20 bases lay in between. The CDR3 has 17 residues. Germline CDR1 is DFQATT and CDR2 is SNEGSKA (reference sequence). CDR3 loop: CSAVASGTPYSNQPQHF. CDR3 DNA: TGCAGTGCTGTTGCGTCCGGGACACCTTATAGCAATCAGCCCCAGCATTTT.

This clonotype showed up just a few times. This chain links TRBV4-1 with TRBJ2-5, with 9 bases aligning to TRBD1. The germline CDR1 and CDR2 sequences are MGHRA and YSYEKL. The CDR3 has 15 residues. V shed 3 bases and J 3 bases; nucleotides not matched to a gene: 5. CDR3 sequence reads: CASSHTRDREETQYF. CDR3 DNA sequence: TGCGCCAGCAGCCATACCCGGGACAGGGAAGAGACCCAGTACTTC.

Only one count was recorded for this clonotype. A read error may account for a junction end that differs from germline. The chain links TRBV7-2 to TRBJ2-7; 12 bases are shared with TRBD2. The J call may be faulty, since TRBJ2-5 better matches the DNA end. Germline CDR1 SGHTA, CDR2 FQGNSA. The CDR3 has 16 amino acids. CDR3 protein: CASSPSATSGGATQYF. The CDR3 DNA reads as TGCGCCAGCAGCCCATCGGCGACTAGCGGGGGAGCGACCCAGTACTTC.

The chain employs TRBV28 and TRBJ1-4, with D perhaps matching TRBD1 (5 bases). V was shortened by 6 bases and J by 8 bases, with 19 bases between the two germline ends. This CDR3 spans 15 amino acids. In germline, CDR1 is MDHEN, CDR2 SYDVKM. This CDR3 reads CASRADSHIFEKLFF. The CDR3, as DNA: TGTGCCAGCAGGGCAGACAGTCACATCTTCGAAAAACTGTTTTTT.

This clonotype was observed a single time. This chain uses TRBV5-1 with TRBJ2-7; TRBD1 matches at 8 bases. The DNA matches TRBJ2-4 better at its end, which makes the J call doubtful. This CDR3 spans 14 amino acids. Germline V lookup: CDR1 SGHRS, CDR2 YFSETQ. CDR3 protein: CASSVGQGAYIQYF. CDR3 nucleotides: TGCGCCAGCAGTGTCGGACAGGGAGCGTACATTCAGTACTTC.

The chain uses TRBV9 and TRBJ2-3; 12 positions agree with TRBD2. The germline CDR1 and CDR2 sequences are SGDLS and YYNGEE. With 1 base clipped from V and 5 bases from J, the junction kept 5 bases outside the gene matches. The CDR3 runs 16 residues. The CDR3 DNA sequence: TGTGCCAGCAGCGTACGGCTAGCGGGAGGGCTAGATACGCAGTATTTT. Protein: CASSVRLAGGLDTQYF.

This clonotype was observed a few times. This rearrangement joins TRBV6-6 to TRBJ2-5; D assignment may be TRBD1 or TRBD2 (5 bases each). The J call may be wrong; the DNA end is better matched by TRBJ2-7. The CDR3 has 14 amino acids. The V gene's germline CDR1 is MNHNY and CDR2 SVGAGI (reference sequence). CDR3 coding DNA: TGTGCCAGCAGTTCGGGGCATCGAGGCTACGAGCAGTACTTC. It is translated as CASSSGHRGYEQYF.

This chain connects TRBV27 to TRBJ2-4, with TRBD2 as a possible D gene (6 bases). Matching the DNA end better, TRBJ2-7 makes the J call doubtful. The CDR3 contains 16 residues. CDR1 is MNHEY, CDR2 SMNVEV, per germline (reference sequence). CDR3 residues: CASSLVGAGRRNEQYF. CDR3 nucleotide sequence: TGTGCCAGCAGTTTAGTAGGAGCAGGGAGGCGGAACGAGCAGTACTTC.

As regards this clonotype: A junction boundary mismatches the germline segment, possibly from a read error. The rearrangement uses TRBV7-9 and TRBJ1-5; no definite D call. CDR3 length: 15 residues. The germline V gene encodes CDR1 SEHNR and CDR2 FQNEAQ (reference sequence). The DNA of the CDR3 is TGTGCCAGCAGCTCCGAGAACCTTAGCAATCAGCCCCGGCATTTT. It is translated as CASSSENLSNQPRHF. Full variable domain (remainder filled in from reference TRBV7-9 and TRBJ1-5): DTGVSQNPRHKITKRGQNVTFRCDPISEHNRLYWYRQTLGQGPEFLTYFQNEAQLEKSRLLSDRFSAERPKGSFSTLEIQRTEQGDSAMYLCASSSENLSNQPRHFGDGTRLSIL.

The chain couples TRBV28 to TRBJ2-6; D may be TRBD1 (5 bases). Germline lookup yields CDR1 MDHEN and CDR2 SYDVKM. The CDR3 has 20 residues. Trimming shortened V by 1 base and J by 0 bases, and 19 bases separated the two germline ends. The CDR3 DNA is TGTGCCAGCAGTTTATACCGACAGCCGGTCCCTCTCTCTGGGGCCAACGTCCTGACTTTC. It specifies CASSLYRQPVPLSGANVLTF.

This chain links TRBV11-2 with TRBJ2-5; 10 bases agree with TRBD2. J gave up 3 bases and V 5 bases, and 15 bases lay outside the gene matches. The germline V gene has CDR1 SGHAT and CDR2 FQNNGV. The CDR3 is 18 amino acids. CDR3 DNA: TGTGCCAGCAGCAGACAAAGCGGGAGGGCCAAGGGAGAAGAGACCCAGTACTTC. Amino acids: CASSRQSGRAKGEETQYF. Combining the CDR3 with reference TRBV11-2 and TRBJ2-5 gives the whole variable domain EAGVAQSPRYKIIEKRQSVAFWCNPISGHATLYWYQQILGQGPKLLIQFQNNGVVDDSQLPKDRFSAERLKGVDSTLKIQPAKLEDSAVYLCASSRQSGRAKGEETQYFGPGTRLLVL.

For this clonotype: An end of the junction differs from the germline gene, which may be a read error. The V call is TRBV10-3, the J call TRBJ2-4; TRBD2 might be the D (6 bases). The DNA matches TRBJ2-7 better at its end, which makes the J call doubtful. This CDR3 contains 14 residues. CDR1 is ENHRY and CDR2 is SYGVKD in the germline V gene. CDR3 DNA sequence: TGTGCCACCAGTCCCTACGGGAGTGGGGACGAGCAGTACTTC. Translation: CATSPYGSGDEQYF.